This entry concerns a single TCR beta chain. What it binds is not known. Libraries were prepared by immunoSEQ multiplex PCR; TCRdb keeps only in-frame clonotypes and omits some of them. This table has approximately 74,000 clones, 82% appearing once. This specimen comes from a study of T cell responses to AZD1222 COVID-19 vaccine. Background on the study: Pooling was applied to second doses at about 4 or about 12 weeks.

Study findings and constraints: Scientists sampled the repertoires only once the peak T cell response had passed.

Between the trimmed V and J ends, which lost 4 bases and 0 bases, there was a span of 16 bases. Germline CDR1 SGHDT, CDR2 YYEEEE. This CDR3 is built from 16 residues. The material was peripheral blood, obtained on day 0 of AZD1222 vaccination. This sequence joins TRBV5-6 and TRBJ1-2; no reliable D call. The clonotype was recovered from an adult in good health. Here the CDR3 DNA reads TGTGCCAGCAGCATCCCCGGGAGCCAATCTAACTATGGCTACACCTTC. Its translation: CASSIPGSQSNYGYTF.